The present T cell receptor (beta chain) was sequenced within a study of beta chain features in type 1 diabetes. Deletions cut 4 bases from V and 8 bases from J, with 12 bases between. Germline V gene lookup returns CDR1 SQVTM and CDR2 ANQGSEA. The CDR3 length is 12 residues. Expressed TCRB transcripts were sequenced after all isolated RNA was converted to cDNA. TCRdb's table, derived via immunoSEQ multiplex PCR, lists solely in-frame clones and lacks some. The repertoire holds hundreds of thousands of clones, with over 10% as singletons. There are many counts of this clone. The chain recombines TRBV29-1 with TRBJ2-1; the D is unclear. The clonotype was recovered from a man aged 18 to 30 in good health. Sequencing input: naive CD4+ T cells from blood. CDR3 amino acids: CSVAPDRDEQFF. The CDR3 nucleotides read TGCAGCGTTGCCCCGGATCGGGATGAGCAGTTCTTC.